This T cell receptor beta chain was observed in a study of T cell repertoires in cytomegalovirus infection. Deletions cut 5 bases from V and 8 bases from J, with 15 bases between. The length of the CDR3 is 13 residues. One entry per CDR3 protein, called by TCRdb with MiXCR from the reads. The profile shows 830,000 or so distinct CDR3 sequences, 32% of them singletons. On this clonotype itself: Its target is unknown.

The source material was cultured CD8+ T cells from PBMCs, sampled from culture after CMV antigen stimulation. The TCR originated in a human donor in good health (CMV status not recorded). Some clones in this sample may be carry-over from other donors' samples. This chain joins TRBV12-3 or TRBV12-4 and TRBJ1-1; no firm D call. The CDR3 region is CASSDASSPEAFF. Written as DNA, the CDR3 is TGTGCCAGCAGTGATGCCTCGTCCCCAGAAGCTTTCTTT.